This TCR beta chain was identified during a study of beta chain features in type 1 diabetes. This clone appeared a few times. Expressed TCRB transcripts were sequenced, since all the RNA that had been isolated was reverse transcribed. Libraries were prepared by immunoSEQ multiplex PCR; TCRdb keeps only in-frame clonotypes and omits some of them. The profile shows roughly 230,000 clones, roughly 9.6% of them singletons. Trimming took off 7 bases at V and 4 bases at J, with 13 bases between the two ends. This CDR3 region has 13 residues. Germline V gives CDR1 MNHNY, CDR2 SVGAGI (reference sequence). The sequence derives from a woman in her late teens or twenties in good health. This chain joins TRBV6-6 and TRBJ1-1; D possibly corresponds to TRBD1 (5 bases). Sequencing input: naive CD4+ T cells from blood. CDR3 sequence reads: CASNWGEVTEAFF. CDR3 DNA: TGTGCCAGCAATTGGGGCGAGGTCACTGAAGCTTTCTTT.